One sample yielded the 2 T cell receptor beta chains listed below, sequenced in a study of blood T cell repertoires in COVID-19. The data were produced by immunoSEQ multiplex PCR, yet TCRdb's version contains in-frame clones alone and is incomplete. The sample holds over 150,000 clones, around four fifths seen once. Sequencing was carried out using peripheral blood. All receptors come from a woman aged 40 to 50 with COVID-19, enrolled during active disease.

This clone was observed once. CDR3 DNA sequence: TGTGCCAGCACCTACAGGGAAGGGGCAGATACGCAGTATTTT. This encodes CASTYREGADTQYF. The rearrangement uses TRBV6-5 and TRBJ2-3; tentatively, D is TRBD1 (6 bases). The V and J ends lost 7 bases and 4 bases respectively, with 15 bases between them. This CDR3 is built from 14 residues. Germline V gene lookup returns CDR1 MNHEY and CDR2 SVGAGI.

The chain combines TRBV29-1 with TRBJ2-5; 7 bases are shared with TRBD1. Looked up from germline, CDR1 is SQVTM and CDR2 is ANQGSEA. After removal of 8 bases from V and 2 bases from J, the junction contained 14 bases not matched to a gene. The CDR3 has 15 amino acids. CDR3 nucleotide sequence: TGCAGCCCCTCCTACAAGACAGGGTATCAAGAGACCCAGTACTTC. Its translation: CSPSYKTGYQETQYF.